This TCR beta chain was identified in a study of blood T cells in healthy people across ages. A sample-barcoded 5' primer and a J-beta primer mix were used in a second PCR of about 6 to 12 cycles. TCRdb used MiXCR to reprocess the 5' RACE reads, holding one entry per CDR3 protein. Of nearly 800,000 distinct CDR3 sequences listed, about 25% are singletons. These sequences were also reported in another study, on T cells of mothers and their children.

The clonotype originates from a boy aged 5 to 17 in good health. What was sequenced was blood.

CDR3 amino acids: CASSPSHYEQYF. The DNA for the CDR3 is TGTGCCAGCAGTCCATCCCACTACGAGCAGTACTTC. The V gene is TRBV6-5, the J gene TRBJ2-7, with unresolved D. CDR1 MNHEY and CDR2 SVGAGI come from the germline V gene. This CDR3 is 12 amino acids long. V was pared by 5 bases and J by 3 bases, with 8 bases between.